The entry below gives a single T cell receptor (beta chain) sequence along with its context. Antigen unknown. Other DNA variants within this sample encode the same CDR3. This entry is derived from a study of cytomegalovirus exposure and HLA in healthy donors. PCR amplification relied on 60 Vbeta primers (plus 13 Jbeta primers). This table comes from immunoSEQ multiplex PCR, and its TCRdb copy is limited to in-frame clones, with some not included. The sample records some 120,000 clones, roughly four fifths being singletons. General study findings and limits: Later analysis associated a missense DCLRE1C variant with TCR beta V- and J-gene trimming. Across donors, presence/absence analyses took sequencing depth to be roughly uniform. It has been reported that TCR beta sequences accurately predicted the HLA-A and HLA-B alleles of most subjects.

The V end was cut by 0 bases, the J end by 9 bases, with 16 bases between. From germline, CDR1 is SGHDT and CDR2 YYEEEE. The CDR3 is 15 amino acids. Sequencing was carried out using PBMCs. The chain joins TRBV5-6 to TRBJ1-5; TRBD1 is a possible D gene (5 bases). The sequence came from a woman aged 40 to 49 in good health and CMV-seropositive. The CDR3 loop is CASSLAGQGQRPQHF. DNA for the CDR3: TGTGCCAGCAGCTTGGCGGGTCAGGGCCAACGGCCCCAGCATTTT.